The next 29 T cell receptor beta chains were all read from a single sample in a study of blood T cell repertoires in COVID-19. Using immunoSEQ multiplex PCR, the repertoire was profiled, and TCRdb retains in-frame clones only, with some absent. The table lists about 250,000 clones, about 91% of them singletons. Sequences were obtained from peripheral blood. These TCRs come from a woman in her twenties or thirties with COVID-19, enrolled during active disease.

The chain employs TRBV19 and TRBJ2-3; weak D call: TRBD1 (6 bases). V was shortened by 3 bases and J by 10 bases, with 20 bases between the two germline ends. The CDR3 spans 15 residues. CDR1 is LNHDA, CDR2 SQIVND, per germline (reference sequence). The CDR3 here is CASSIGGQSRGAQYF. CDR3 sequence (DNA): TGTGCCAGTAGTATTGGGGGCCAATCTAGGGGTGCGCAGTATTTT.

This clone has a handful of counts. This chain connects TRBV4-3 to TRBJ2-2; D perhaps matches TRBD1 (6 bases). This CDR3 has 17 residues. CDR1 LGHNA and CDR2 YSLEER come from the germline V gene. V gave up 4 bases and J gave up 5 bases, with 20 bases separating them. The CDR3 spells CASSPEVGARETGELFF. The CDR3 DNA reads TGCGCCAGCAGCCCCGAGGTGGGGGCACGGGAAACCGGGGAGCTGTTTTTT.

V is TRBV24-1 and J is TRBJ2-3; possibly TRBD2 for D (6 bases). The CDR3 runs 16 residues. V dropped 4 bases and J dropped 3 bases, with 16 bases sitting between them. Germline assignment: CDR1 KGHDR and CDR2 SFDVKD. In DNA form, the CDR3 reads TGTGCCACCAGTGAAGCGACCGGGAGACAGACAGATACGCAGTATTTT. It codes for CATSEATGRQTDTQYF.

V usage is TRBV4-1 and J usage is TRBJ1-1, with D possibly matching TRBD1 (5 bases). V lost 0 bases, J lost 0 bases, and 8 bases lay in between. The CDR3 covers 15 residues. Germline V CDR1 and CDR2: MGHRA, YSYEKL. This CDR3 is CASSQDHRMNTEAFF. In DNA, the CDR3 is TGCGCCAGCAGCCAAGATCACAGGATGAACACTGAAGCTTTCTTT.

This chain links TRBV24-1 with TRBJ2-2; 8 nucleotides line up with TRBD1. CDR1 and CDR2 (germline): KGHDR, SFDVKD. There are 16 residues in the CDR3. Trimming at V came to 7 bases and at J to 4 bases, leaving 10 bases not matched to a gene. Here the CDR3 reads CATSADRGSITGELFF. DNA of the CDR3: TGTGCCACCAGCGCAGACAGGGGTTCGATCACCGGGGAGCTGTTTTTT.

This chain joins TRBV6-5 and TRBJ2-7; D remains ambiguous. CDR1 MNHEY and CDR2 SVGAGI come from the germline V gene. CDR3 length: 9 amino acids. Trimming pared 10 bases from V and 3 bases from J, leaving 4 bases between. The CDR3 region is CATGYEQYF. The CDR3 DNA sequence: TGTGCCACCGGCTACGAGCAGTACTTC.

The V gene is TRBV10-1, the J gene TRBJ2-7, with 8 bases lining up with TRBD1. Germline V gene sequence: CDR1 WNHNN, CDR2 SYGVQD (reference sequence). Trimming cost V 2 bases and J 3 bases; bases outside gene matches: 6. This CDR3 comprises 15 residues. CDR3 loop: CASSEGRGTGYEQYF. The CDR3 DNA sequence: TGCGCCAGCAGTGAGGGACGCGGGACAGGCTACGAGCAGTACTTC.

J is TRBJ1-2 and V is TRBV5-4; maybe TRBD1 (5 bases). The CDR3 is 15 amino acids. Germline V gene sequence: CDR1 SGHNT, CDR2 YYREEE (reference sequence). With 4 bases removed from V and 3 bases from J, the gap between germline ends came to 16 bases. The CDR3 DNA follows: TGTGCCAGCAGCCGCCGAACACCAGGGCACTATGGCTACACCTTC. It yields the protein CASSRRTPGHYGYTF.

This chain joins TRBV7-6 and TRBJ2-1; maybe TRBD1 (5 bases). Germline values: CDR1 SGHVS, CDR2 FNYEAQ. Trimming pared 1 base from V and 0 bases from J, leaving 7 bases between. CDR3 length: 15 amino acids. CDR3 coding DNA: TGTGCCAGCAGCTTAGACAGGAGCTCCTACAATGAGCAGTTCTTC. This translates into CASSLDRSSYNEQFF. Supplemented by reference TRBV7-6 and TRBJ2-1, the full variable domain reads GAGVSQSPRYKVTKRGQDVALRCDPISGHVSLYWYRQALGQGPEFLTYFNYEAQQDKSGLPNDRFSAERPEGSISTLTIQRTEQRDSAMYRCASSLDRSSYNEQFFGPGTRLTVL.

This clone was counted only a few times. The rearrangement joins TRBV24-1 to TRBJ1-2; 8 nucleotides match TRBD1. Germline V gene lookup returns CDR1 KGHDR and CDR2 SFDVKD. The CDR3 contains 14 residues. The V segment lost 7 bases and the J segment 4 bases; nucleotides outside the gene matches: 7. The CDR3 bases are TGTGCCACCAGCCCCGGACAGGGAACCTATGGCTACACCTTC. The encoded protein is CATSPGQGTYGYTF.

As concerns this clone: Germline and junction disagree at one end, which may indicate a read error. This chain links TRBV4-2 with TRBJ2-7; TRBD1 matches at 7 bases. Looked up from germline, CDR1 is LGHNA and CDR2 is YNFKEQ. The CDR3 loop spans 13 amino acids. CDR3 sequence: CASSQDYDRDRVF. Written as DNA, the CDR3 is TGTGCCAGCAGCCAAGATTATGACAGGGATAGGGTCTTC.

This clone occurred once. V and J are TRBV11-2 and TRBJ1-3; a possible D gene is TRBD1 (5 bases). V lost 2 bases and J 2 bases, leaving 13 bases between the germline ends. CDR1 is SGHAT, CDR2 FQNNGV, per germline. The CDR3 totals 16 residues. Here the CDR3 reads CASSLSSGGAGNTIYF. The CDR3 nucleotides are TGTGCCAGCAGCTTAAGTTCGGGGGGAGCTGGAAACACCATATATTTT.

The rearrangement uses TRBV7-2 and TRBJ1-1, with a weak D call TRBD1 (5 bases). V shed 1 base and J shed 1 base, with 16 bases lying between them. This CDR3 region has 17 residues. Germline V CDR1 and CDR2: SGHTA, FQGNSA. In DNA form, the CDR3 reads TGTGCCAGCAGCTTAGAACTCAACAGCGGGGCGAACACTGAAGCTTTCTTT. It yields the protein CASSLELNSGANTEAFF.

The CDR3 spells CASSLAELGGAIQYF. The CDR3 DNA follows: TGTGCCAGCAGCTTAGCGGAATTGGGGGGAGCCATTCAGTACTTC. This chain links TRBV7-2 with TRBJ2-4; a possible D gene is TRBD2 (6 bases). The CDR3 has 15 amino acids. The V gene lost 0 bases and the J gene lost 9 bases, with 15 bases spanning the gap. Germline CDR1 and CDR2: SGHTA and FQGNSA. Complete variable domain (other parts from reference TRBV7-2 and TRBJ2-4): GAGVSQSPSNKVTEKGKDVELRCDPISGHTALYWYRQSLGQGLEFLIYFQGNSAPDKSGLPSDRFSAERTGGSVSTLTIQRTQQEDSAVYLCASSLAELGGAIQYFGAGTRLSVL.

The chain is built from TRBV9 and TRBJ2-1, with D possibly being TRBD1 (5 bases). The V end lost 0 bases, the J end lost 8 bases, and 12 bases lay between the germline ends. Germline CDR1 reads SGDLS; CDR2 reads YYNGEE. This CDR3 is built from 14 residues. CDR3 DNA sequence: TGTGCCAGCAGCGTAGAGGGCCTCAGGGATGAGCAGTTCTTC. This codes for CASSVEGLRDEQFF.

The CDR3 region is CASSLVGTGAGANVLTF. The DNA for the CDR3 is TGTGCCAGCAGCTTAGTCGGGACAGGGGCTGGGGCCAACGTCCTGACTTTC. V and J are TRBV7-2 and TRBJ2-6; the match to TRBD1 covers 10 bases. Germline V gene lookup returns CDR1 SGHTA and CDR2 FQGNSA. There are 17 residues in the CDR3. The J segment lost 2 bases and the V segment lost 1 base, leaving 2 bases of the junction unmatched.

This chain joins TRBV6-5 and TRBJ2-5; D possibly corresponds to TRBD1 (6 bases). CDR3 length: 14 residues. Germline lookup yields CDR1 MNHEY and CDR2 SVGAGI. Trimming cost V 5 bases and J 5 bases, with 15 bases left between them. The CDR3, as DNA: TGTGCCAGCAGTCACCCCGTGGGGGCGGAGACCCAGTACTTC. Translation gives CASSHPVGAETQYF.

This clone has a handful of counts. The chain recombines TRBV15 with TRBJ2-7; possibly TRBD2 for D (5 bases). This CDR3 is 16 amino acids long. V lost 0 bases and J lost 0, with 12 bases in between. CDR1 is LNHNV and CDR2 is YYDKDF in the germline V gene (reference sequence). This chain's CDR3 is CATSRDVAMSSYEQYF. DNA for the CDR3: TGTGCCACCAGCAGAGATGTAGCGATGAGCTCCTACGAGCAGTACTTC. Together with reference TRBV15 and TRBJ2-7, the CDR3 gives the full variable domain: DAMVIQNPRYQVTQFGKPVTLSCSQTLNHNVMYWYQQKSSQAPKLLFHYYDKDFNNEADTPDNFQSRRPNTSFCFLDIRSPGLGDTAMYLCATSRDVAMSSYEQYFGPGTRLTVT.

This chain connects TRBV5-3 to TRBJ1-4; 8 positions match TRBD1. TRBV5-3 belongs to the ORF category, with a function that is uncertain. The V segment lost 4 bases and the J segment 0 bases; nucleotides outside the gene matches: 11. This CDR3 region has 18 residues. CDR3 sequence (DNA): TGTGCCAGAAGCCACCGACCGGACAGGGCCGCAACTAATGAAAAACTGTTTTTT. It translates to CARSHRPDRAATNEKLFF.

V usage is TRBV11-2 and J usage is TRBJ1-2; a possible D gene is TRBD1 (5 bases). CDR3 length equals 13 residues. V was pared by 3 bases and J by 8 bases, with 13 bases between. The germline V gene encodes CDR1 SGHAT and CDR2 FQNNGV. The CDR3 nucleotides are TGTGCCAGCAGCTTTCATGGGGGAGGCGGCTACACCTTC. Its translation: CASSFHGGGGYTF.

The rearrangement uses TRBV6-5 and TRBJ2-2, with D possibly matching TRBD2 (6 bases). The CDR3 is 14 amino acids. Germline-derived CDR1 and CDR2 are MNHEY and SVGAGI. Trimming took 5 bases from V and 1 from J, leaving 8 bases between them. CDR3 DNA: TGTGCCAGCAGTACTAGCCTGAACACCGGGGAGCTGTTTTTT. Its translation: CASSTSLNTGELFF.

The chain links TRBV21-1 to TRBJ1-1; TRBD1 was called by the table and not checked on the DNA. TRBV21-1 is a documented pseudogene. This CDR3 spans 14 amino acids. Here the CDR3 DNA reads TGTGCCACTTACTCGGGACAGGGGAACACTGAAGCTTTCTTT. This gives the protein CATYSGQGNTEAFF.

The rearrangement uses TRBV2 and TRBJ1-2; TRBD1 agrees at 7 bases. Germline V gene data show CDR1 as SNHLY and CDR2 as FYNNEI. CDR3 length: 13 amino acids. The V segment lost 11 bases and the J segment 5 bases; nucleotides outside the gene matches: 11. Here the CDR3 reads CASMGQPSYGYTF. DNA of the CDR3: TGTGCCTCCATGGGACAGCCCTCATATGGCTACACCTTC.

This rearrangement joins TRBV25-1 to TRBJ2-1; TRBD1 matches 8 bases. The CDR3 covers 15 residues. The trim removed 6 bases at V and 2 bases at J, leaving 6 bases unmatched. Germline V lookup: CDR1 MGHDK, CDR2 SYGVNS. CDR3 residues: CASRPGTGAYNEQFF. DNA for the CDR3: TGTGCCAGCAGACCCGGGACAGGAGCCTACAATGAGCAGTTCTTC.

Only a few counts were recorded for this clone. The chain joins TRBV28 to TRBJ1-2, with 8 bases fitting TRBD1. CDR3 length: 14 amino acids. The V gene's germline CDR1 is MDHEN and CDR2 SYDVKM. The V segment lost 5 bases and the J segment 1 base; nucleotides outside the gene matches: 3. Written as DNA, the CDR3 is TGTGCCAGCAGTAACAGGGGGGGTAACTATGGCTACACCTTC. Protein: CASSNRGGNYGYTF.

This clone was observed once. This chain connects TRBV24-1 to TRBJ2-1; 9 nucleotides line up with TRBD2. CDR3 length equals 17 residues. The J segment lost 0 bases and the V segment lost 1 base, leaving 3 bases of the junction unmatched. In germline, CDR1 is KGHDR, CDR2 SFDVKD. The CDR3 coding sequence is TGTGCCACCAGTGATTTAGGGCGGGGGGGCTCCTACAATGAGCAGTTCTTC. It encodes CATSDLGRGGSYNEQFF.

The genes are TRBV28 and TRBJ1-6, with TRBD1 matching over 7 bases. Germline V gene lookup returns CDR1 MDHEN and CDR2 SYDVKM. The trim removed 5 bases at V and 7 bases at J, leaving 8 bases unmatched. CDR3 size: 15 residues. CDR3 residues: CASSAHPGQNSPLHF. The DNA for the CDR3 is TGTGCCAGCAGTGCACACCCGGGACAGAATTCACCCCTCCACTTT. The full variable domain, rest sourced from reference TRBV28 and TRBJ1-6, is DVKVTQSSRYLVKRTGEKVFLECVQDMDHENMFWYRQDPGLGLRLIYFSYDVKMKEKGDIPEGYSVSREKKERFSLILESASTNQTSMYLCASSAHPGQNSPLHFGNGTRLTVT.

This sequence joins TRBV2 and TRBJ2-5, with TRBD2 matching 10 bases. Germline CDR1 and CDR2: SNHLY and FYNNEI. The V and J ends lost 4 bases and 8 bases, in that order; junction bases with no gene match: 7. The CDR3 is 14 amino acids. The CDR3 bases are TGTGCCAGCAGTGGCGGGACTAGCGTGGGAACCCAGTACTTC. Amino acid sequence: CASSGGTSVGTQYF.

The gene calls are TRBV7-9 and TRBJ1-5; maybe TRBD1 (6 bases). This CDR3 region has 17 residues. The V and J ends lost 0 bases and 6 bases respectively, with 18 bases between them. Per germline, CDR1 SEHNR and CDR2 FQNEAQ (reference sequence). CDR3 DNA sequence: TGTGCCAGCAGCTTAGCCCTAGGGGGGGGTAAGGCTCAGCCCCAGCATTTT. Its protein product is CASSLALGGGKAQPQHF.